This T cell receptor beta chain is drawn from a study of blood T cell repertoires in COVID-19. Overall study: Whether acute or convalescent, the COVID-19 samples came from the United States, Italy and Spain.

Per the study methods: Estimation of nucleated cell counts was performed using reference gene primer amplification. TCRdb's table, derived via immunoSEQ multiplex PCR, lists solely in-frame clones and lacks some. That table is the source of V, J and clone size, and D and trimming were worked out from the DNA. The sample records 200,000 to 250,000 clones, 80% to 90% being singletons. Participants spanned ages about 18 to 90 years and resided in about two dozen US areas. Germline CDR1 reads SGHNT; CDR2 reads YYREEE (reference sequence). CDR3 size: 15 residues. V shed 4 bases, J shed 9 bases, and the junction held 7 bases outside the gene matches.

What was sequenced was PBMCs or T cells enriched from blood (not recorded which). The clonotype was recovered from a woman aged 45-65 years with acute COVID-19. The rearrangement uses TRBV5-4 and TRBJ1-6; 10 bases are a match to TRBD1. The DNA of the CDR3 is TGTGCCAGCAGCGGACCGGGACAGGGGAGTTCACCCCTCCACTTT. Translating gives CASSGPGQGSSPLHF.